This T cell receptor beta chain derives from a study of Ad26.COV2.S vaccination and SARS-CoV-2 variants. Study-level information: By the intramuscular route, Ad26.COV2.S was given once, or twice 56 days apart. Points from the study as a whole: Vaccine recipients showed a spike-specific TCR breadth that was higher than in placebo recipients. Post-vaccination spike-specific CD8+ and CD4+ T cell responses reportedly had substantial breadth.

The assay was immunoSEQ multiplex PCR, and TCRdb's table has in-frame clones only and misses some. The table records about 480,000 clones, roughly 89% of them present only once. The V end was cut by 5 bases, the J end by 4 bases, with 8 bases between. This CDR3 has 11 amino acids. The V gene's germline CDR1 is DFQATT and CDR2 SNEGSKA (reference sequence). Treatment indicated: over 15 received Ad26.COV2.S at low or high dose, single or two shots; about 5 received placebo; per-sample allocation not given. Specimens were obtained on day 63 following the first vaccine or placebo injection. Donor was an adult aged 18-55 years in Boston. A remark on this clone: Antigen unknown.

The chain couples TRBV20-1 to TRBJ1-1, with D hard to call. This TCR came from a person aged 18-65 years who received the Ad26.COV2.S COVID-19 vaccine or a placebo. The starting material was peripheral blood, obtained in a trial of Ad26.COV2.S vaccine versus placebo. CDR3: CSAAGITEAFF. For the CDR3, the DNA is TGCAGTGCTGCGGGGATCACTGAAGCTTTCTTT.